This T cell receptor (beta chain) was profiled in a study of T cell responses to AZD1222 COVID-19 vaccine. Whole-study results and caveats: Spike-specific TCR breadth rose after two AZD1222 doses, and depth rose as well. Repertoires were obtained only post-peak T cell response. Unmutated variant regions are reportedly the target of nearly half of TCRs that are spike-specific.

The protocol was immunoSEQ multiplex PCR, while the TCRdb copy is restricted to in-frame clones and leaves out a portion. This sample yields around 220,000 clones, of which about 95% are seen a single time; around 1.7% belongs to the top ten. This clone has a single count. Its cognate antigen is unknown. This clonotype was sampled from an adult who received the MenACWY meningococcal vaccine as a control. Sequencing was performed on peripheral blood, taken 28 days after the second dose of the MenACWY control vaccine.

CDR3 sequence reads: CASSLGQGATEAFF. CDR3 DNA sequence: TGTGCCAGCAGCTTGGGGCAGGGGGCCACTGAAGCTTTCTTT. The chain joins TRBV7-9 to TRBJ1-1, with 8 bases fitting TRBD1. Germline V gives CDR1 SEHNR, CDR2 FQNEAQ (reference sequence). The CDR3 spans 14 residues. The trim removed 3 bases at V and 4 bases at J, leaving 4 bases unmatched.